This TCR beta chain came from a study of memory B cells and T cells in multiple sclerosis. Stimulus-free culture yielded autoproliferating CFSE-dim and non-proliferating CFSE-high T cells, each sequenced separately. Cultures began with roughly 49 million CFSE-labeled PBMCs, unstimulated for roughly seven days, with replicate wells pooled. The PBMCs received 0.4 to 0.65 uM CFSE and serum-free culture with no added stimuli. Clones were read by immunoSEQ multiplex PCR, and TCRdb kept only the in-frame ones, dropping some. This sample carries about 46,000 clones, about 80% of them seen once, and the ten largest clones take approximately 1.2%. This clone was seen a single time. What it recognizes is unknown. Trimming removed 1 base at V and 4 bases at J, with 6 bases between. Germline V CDR1 and CDR2: SGHTA, FQGNSA. This CDR3 is built from 13 residues.

The clonotype originates from a human donor with multiple sclerosis. This chain uses TRBV7-2 with TRBJ2-3, with a possible D match to TRBD1 (5 bases). Sequenced material: PBMCs from blood kept in culture. The CDR3 DNA reads TGTGCCAGCAGCTTAGGGGGCGCAGATACGCAGTATTTT. As protein: CASSLGGADTQYF.